This T cell receptor (beta chain) derives from a study of identical twins. Study results and caveats: Among monozygotic twins, out-of-frame TCR alpha sharing exceeded what models predicted. The more abundant beta clonotypes in cord blood had fewer insertions, and memory repertoires did not show this.

Points on this clonotype: The antigen is unknown.

V dropped 2 bases and J dropped 4 bases, with 12 bases sitting between them. The length of the CDR3 is 14 residues. Template switching introduced a universal primer site, and the cDNA bore unique molecular identifiers. From the 5' RACE reads, TCRdb called clonotypes with MiXCR, one entry per CDR3 protein. The data contain around 290,000 distinct CDR3 sequences, roughly 9% of them singletons. Everyone who donated was a healthy Caucasian. This sample also belongs to another study, concerning yellow fever vaccine responses in identical twins.

The chain combines TRBV12-3 or TRBV12-4 with TRBJ2-7; unclear D gene. The source of this sequence is a woman under 30 in good health. The sequenced material came from CD8+ T cells sorted from blood. CDR3 protein: CASSLSLVGYEQYF. The CDR3 DNA reads as TGTGCCAGCAGTTTAAGCCTAGTTGGTTACGAGCAGTACTTC.